Given below is one T cell receptor (beta chain) in context. Its matching antigen is unknown. Assay: immunoSEQ multiplex PCR; the TCRdb copy retains only in-frame clones and omits some. Here the sample spans about 25,000 clones, 92% being singletons. The sample is drawn from a study of T cells in localized non-small cell lung cancer. Study findings and constraints: A median of about 52 clones ranked among the top 100 in tumor appeared in adjacent lung.

The V and J ends lost 5 bases and 10 bases respectively, with 20 bases between them. Germline V gene sequence: CDR1 MDHEN, CDR2 SYDVKM. The CDR3 has 14 amino acids. This material consisted of peripheral blood, taken before any cancer treatment. This clonotype was sampled from a man between 40 and 69 years old with stage III squamous cell lung carcinoma. The chain links TRBV28 to TRBJ1-1, with D maybe TRBD1 (5 bases). The CDR3 reads CASSTTASGGRAFF. The DNA of the CDR3 is TGTGCCAGCAGTACCACCGCCTCGGGGGGGAGAGCTTTCTTT. The full variable domain, completed using reference TRBV28 and TRBJ1-1, is DVKVTQSSRYLVKRTGEKVFLECVQDMDHENMFWYRQDPGLGLRLIYFSYDVKMKEKGDIPEGYSVSREKKERFSLILESASTNQTSMYLCASSTTASGGRAFFGQGTRLTVV.